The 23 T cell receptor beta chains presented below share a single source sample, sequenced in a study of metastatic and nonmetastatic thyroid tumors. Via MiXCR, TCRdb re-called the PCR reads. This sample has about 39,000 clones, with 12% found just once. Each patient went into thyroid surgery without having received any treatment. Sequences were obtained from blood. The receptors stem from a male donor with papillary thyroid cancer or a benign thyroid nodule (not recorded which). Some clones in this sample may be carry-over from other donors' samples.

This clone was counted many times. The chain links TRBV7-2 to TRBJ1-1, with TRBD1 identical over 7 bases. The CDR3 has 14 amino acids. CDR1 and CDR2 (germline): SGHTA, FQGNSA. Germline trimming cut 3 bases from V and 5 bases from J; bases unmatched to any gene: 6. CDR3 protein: CASSFSGGRTEAFF. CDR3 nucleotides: TGTGCCAGCAGCTTCTCAGGGGGGCGGACTGAAGCTTTCTTT.

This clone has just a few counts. The chain's CDR3 is CASRPGPGQGYGYTF. The CDR3 DNA is TGTGCCAGCAGGCCCGGGCCGGGGCAGGGGTATGGCTACACCTTC. The chain links TRBV28 to TRBJ1-2; weak D call: TRBD1 (6 bases). V gave up 6 bases and J gave up 5 bases, with 19 bases separating them. Germline lookup yields CDR1 MDHEN and CDR2 SYDVKM. The CDR3 is made up of 15 amino acids.

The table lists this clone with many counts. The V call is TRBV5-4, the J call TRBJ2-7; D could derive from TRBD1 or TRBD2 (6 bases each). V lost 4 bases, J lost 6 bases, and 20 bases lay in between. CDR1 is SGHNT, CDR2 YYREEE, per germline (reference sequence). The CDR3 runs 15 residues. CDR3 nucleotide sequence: TGTGCCAGCAGCCCGGGGGCAGGTCCCTCGGGCGAGCAGTACTTC. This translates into CASSPGAGPSGEQYF.

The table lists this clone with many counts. For the CDR3, the DNA is TGCGCCAGCAGCGTCGTGGCTAGCGGGAGAGGCGAGCAGTACTTC. It codes for CASSVVASGRGEQYF. This sequence joins TRBV5-1 and TRBJ2-7, with 10 bases lining up with TRBD2. V gave up 4 bases and J gave up 6 bases; unmatched junction bases: 10. Germline V CDR1 and CDR2: SGHRS, YFSETQ. CDR3 length equals 15 residues.

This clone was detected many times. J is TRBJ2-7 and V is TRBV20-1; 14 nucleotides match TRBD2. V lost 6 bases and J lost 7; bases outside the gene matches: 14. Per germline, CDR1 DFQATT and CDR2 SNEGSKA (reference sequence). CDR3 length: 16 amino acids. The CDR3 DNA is TGCAGTGCCCTCGGACTAGCGGGAGGTCTATATTGGGAGCAGTACTTC. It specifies CSALGLAGGLYWEQYF.

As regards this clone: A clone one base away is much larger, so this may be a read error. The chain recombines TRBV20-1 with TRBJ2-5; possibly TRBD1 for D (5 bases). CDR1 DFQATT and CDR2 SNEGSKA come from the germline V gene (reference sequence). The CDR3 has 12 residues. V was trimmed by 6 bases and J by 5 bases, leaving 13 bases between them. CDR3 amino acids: CSALRKGETQYF. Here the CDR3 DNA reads TGCAGTGCCCTTCGGAAGGGGGAGACCCAGTACTTC.

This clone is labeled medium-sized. The CDR3, as DNA: TGTGCCAGCAGTTTATCTCAGACAAACACAGATACGCAGTATTTT. Amino acids: CASSLSQTNTDTQYF. The chain links TRBV28 to TRBJ2-3; D not certain. V lost 1 base to trimming and J lost 2 bases, with 10 bases between them. Germline assignment: CDR1 MDHEN and CDR2 SYDVKM. The CDR3 consists of 15 residues. Based on the CDR3 plus reference TRBV28 and TRBJ2-3, the full variable domain is DVKVTQSSRYLVKRTGEKVFLECVQDMDHENMFWYRQDPGLGLRLIYFSYDVKMKEKGDIPEGYSVSREKKERFSLILESASTNQTSMYLCASSLSQTNTDTQYFGPGTRLTVL.

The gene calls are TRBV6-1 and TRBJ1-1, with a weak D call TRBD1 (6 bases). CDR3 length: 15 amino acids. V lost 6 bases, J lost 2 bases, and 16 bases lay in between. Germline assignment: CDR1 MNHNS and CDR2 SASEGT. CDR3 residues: CASRLLEGTNTEAFF. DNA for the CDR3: TGTGCCAGCAGGCTTTTGGAGGGGACAAACACTGAAGCTTTCTTT.

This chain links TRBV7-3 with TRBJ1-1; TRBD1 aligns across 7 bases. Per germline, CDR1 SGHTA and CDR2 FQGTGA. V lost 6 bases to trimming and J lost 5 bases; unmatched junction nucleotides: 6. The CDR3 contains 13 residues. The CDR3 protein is CASRRQGGTEAFF. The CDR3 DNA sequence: TGTGCCAGCAGAAGACAGGGAGGGACTGAAGCTTTCTTT.

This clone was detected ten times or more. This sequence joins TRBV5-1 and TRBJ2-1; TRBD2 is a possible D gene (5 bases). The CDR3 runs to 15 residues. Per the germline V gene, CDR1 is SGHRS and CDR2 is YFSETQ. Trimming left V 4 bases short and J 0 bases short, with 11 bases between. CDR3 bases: TGCGCCAGCAGCCCTGGACGGGGCTCCTACAATGAGCAGTTCTTC. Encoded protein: CASSPGRGSYNEQFF.

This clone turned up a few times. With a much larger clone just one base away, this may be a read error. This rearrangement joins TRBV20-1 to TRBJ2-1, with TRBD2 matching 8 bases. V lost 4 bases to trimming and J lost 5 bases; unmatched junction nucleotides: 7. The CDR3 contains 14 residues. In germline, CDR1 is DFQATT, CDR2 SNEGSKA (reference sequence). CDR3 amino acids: CSAKVSGKNNEQFF. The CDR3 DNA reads TGCAGTGCTAAAGTTAGCGGGAAGAACAATGAGCAGTTCTTC.

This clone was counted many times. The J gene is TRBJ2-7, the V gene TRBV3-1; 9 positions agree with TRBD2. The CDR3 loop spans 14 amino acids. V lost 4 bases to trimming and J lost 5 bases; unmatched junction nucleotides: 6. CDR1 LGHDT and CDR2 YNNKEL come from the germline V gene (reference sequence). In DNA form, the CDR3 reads TGTGCCAGCAGCCCTGCGGGAGGGGTGGACGAGCAGTACTTC. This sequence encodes CASSPAGGVDEQYF.

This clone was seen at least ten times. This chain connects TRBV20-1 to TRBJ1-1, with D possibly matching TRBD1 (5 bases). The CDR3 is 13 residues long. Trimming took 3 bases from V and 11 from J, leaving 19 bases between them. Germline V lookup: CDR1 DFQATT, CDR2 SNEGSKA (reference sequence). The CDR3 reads CSARGGIWGEAFF. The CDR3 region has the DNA TGCAGTGCTAGGGGGGGGATCTGGGGTGAGGCTTTCTTT.

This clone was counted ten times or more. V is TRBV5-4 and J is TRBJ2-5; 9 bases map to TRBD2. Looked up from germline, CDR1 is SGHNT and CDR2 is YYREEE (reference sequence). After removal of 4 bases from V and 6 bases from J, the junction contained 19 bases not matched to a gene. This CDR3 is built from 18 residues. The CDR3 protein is CASSLGTSSQQTWKTQYF. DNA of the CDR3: TGTGCCAGCAGCCTTGGGACTAGCTCACAACAGACGTGGAAGACCCAGTACTTC. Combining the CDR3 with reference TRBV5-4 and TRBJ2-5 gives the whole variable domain ETGVTQSPTHLIKTRGQQVTLRCSSQSGHNTVSWYQQALGQGPQFIFQYYREEENGRGNFPPRFSGLQFPNYSSELNVNALELDDSALYLCASSLGTSSQQTWKTQYFGPGTRLLVL.

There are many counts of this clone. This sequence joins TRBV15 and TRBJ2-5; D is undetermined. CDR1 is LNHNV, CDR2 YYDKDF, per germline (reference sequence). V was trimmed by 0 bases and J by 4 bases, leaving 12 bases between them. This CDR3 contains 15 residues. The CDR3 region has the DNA TGTGCCACCAGCAGAGATTTACAGAGAGGAGAGACCCAGTACTTC. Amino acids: CATSRDLQRGETQYF.

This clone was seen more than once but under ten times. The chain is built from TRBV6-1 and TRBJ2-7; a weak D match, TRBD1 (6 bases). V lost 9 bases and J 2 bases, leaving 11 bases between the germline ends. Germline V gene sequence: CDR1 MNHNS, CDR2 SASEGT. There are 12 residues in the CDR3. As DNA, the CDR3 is TGTGCCAGTAGGGACACCACCTACGAGCAGTACTTC. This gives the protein CASRDTTYEQYF.

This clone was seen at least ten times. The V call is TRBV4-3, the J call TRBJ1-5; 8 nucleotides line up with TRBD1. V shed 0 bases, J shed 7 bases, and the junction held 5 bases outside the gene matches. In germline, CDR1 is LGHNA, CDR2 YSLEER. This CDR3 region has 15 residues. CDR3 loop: CASSQDRGPGQPQHF. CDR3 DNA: TGCGCCAGCAGCCAAGACAGGGGGCCTGGCCAGCCCCAGCATTTT.

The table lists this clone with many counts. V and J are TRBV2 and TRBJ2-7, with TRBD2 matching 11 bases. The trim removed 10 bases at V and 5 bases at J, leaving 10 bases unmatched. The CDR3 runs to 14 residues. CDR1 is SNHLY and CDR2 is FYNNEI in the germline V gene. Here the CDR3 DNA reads TGTGCCATTCAAATTACTAGCGGGAGTAACGAGCAGTACTTC. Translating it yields CAIQITSGSNEQYF.

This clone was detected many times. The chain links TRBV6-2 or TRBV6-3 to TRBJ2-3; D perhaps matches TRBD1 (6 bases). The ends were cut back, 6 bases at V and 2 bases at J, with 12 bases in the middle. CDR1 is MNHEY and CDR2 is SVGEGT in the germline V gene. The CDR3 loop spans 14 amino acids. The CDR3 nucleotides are TGTGCCAGCAGCGCTGACAGGCCCACAGATACGCAGTATTTT. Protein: CASSADRPTDTQYF.

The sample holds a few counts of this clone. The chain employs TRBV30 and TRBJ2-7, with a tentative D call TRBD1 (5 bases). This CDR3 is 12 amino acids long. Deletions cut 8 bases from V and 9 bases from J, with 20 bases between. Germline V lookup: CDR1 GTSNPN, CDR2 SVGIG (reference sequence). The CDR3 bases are TGTGCCGGCGACAGTGATTTGGCTGGGCAGTACTTC. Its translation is CAGDSDLAGQYF.

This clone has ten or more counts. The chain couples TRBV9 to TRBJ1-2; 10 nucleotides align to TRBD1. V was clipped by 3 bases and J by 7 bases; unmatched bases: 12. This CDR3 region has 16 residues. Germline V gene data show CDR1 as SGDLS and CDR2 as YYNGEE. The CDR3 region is CASSAVPGQGMGGYTF. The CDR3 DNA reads TGTGCCAGCAGCGCAGTCCCGGGACAGGGGATGGGTGGCTACACCTTC.

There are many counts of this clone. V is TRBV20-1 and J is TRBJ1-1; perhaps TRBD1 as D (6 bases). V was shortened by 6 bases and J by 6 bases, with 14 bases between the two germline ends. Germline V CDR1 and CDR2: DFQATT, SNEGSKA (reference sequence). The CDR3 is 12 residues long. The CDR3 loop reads CSAVRGAAEAFF. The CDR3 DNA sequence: TGCAGTGCCGTCCGGGGGGCTGCTGAAGCTTTCTTT.

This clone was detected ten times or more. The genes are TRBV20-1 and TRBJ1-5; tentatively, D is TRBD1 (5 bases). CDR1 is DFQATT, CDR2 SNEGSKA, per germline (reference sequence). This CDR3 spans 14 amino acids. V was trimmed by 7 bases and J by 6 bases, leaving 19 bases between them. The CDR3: CSVSPGGGLQPQHF. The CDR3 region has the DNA TGCAGTGTCTCACCCGGGGGGGGACTTCAGCCCCAGCATTTT.